This TCR beta chain was sequenced for a study of blood T cell repertoires in COVID-19. Study summary: Samples representing acute and convalescent COVID-19 were sourced from the United States, Italy and Spain. From T cells, B-cell-depleted T cells, or PBMCs came the material, which was cDNA or gDNA.

This CDR3 contains 13 residues. V was pared by 4 bases and J by 4 bases, with 11 bases between. Looked up from germline, CDR1 is GTSNPN and CDR2 is SVGIG (reference sequence). Seattle patients were enrolled during active infection and followed longitudinally. Profiled with immunoSEQ multiplex PCR; TCRdb holds only in-frame clones, not every one. The sample consists of over 400,000 clones, 85% to 90% of them appearing once. This clone was recorded once. This receptor was identified in a woman in her 50s with COVID-19, enrolled during active disease. The rearrangement joins TRBV30 to TRBJ1-3; D perhaps matches TRBD1 (5 bases). The specimen was peripheral blood. CDR3 region: CAWTGTSGNTIYF. CDR3 DNA: TGTGCCTGGACCGGGACTTCCGGAAACACCATATATTTT.